In this sample, the clone carrying this T cell receptor (beta chain) is medium-sized. Its antigen remains unknown. TCRdb reanalyzed the PCR reads via MiXCR. The sample lists around 40,000 clones, approximately 13% occurring once. Among the patients, none had received any treatment before thyroid surgery. V shed 6 bases and J 3 bases; nucleotides not matched to a gene: 14. This CDR3 comprises 18 residues. Germline-derived CDR1 and CDR2 are MNHEY and SVGAGI. These data come from a study of metastatic and nonmetastatic thyroid tumors. Study information: Malignant and benign thyroid patients had repertoires compared in peripheral blood and tumor or nodule tissue.

Regarding the study as a whole: Across blood and tumor, TCR beta diversity in malignant thyroid tumors was reportedly significantly higher than in benign nodules.

The rearrangement uses TRBV6-5 and TRBJ2-2, with TRBD2 identical over 9 bases. Sequences were obtained from blood. The receptor comes from a female donor with papillary thyroid cancer or a benign thyroid nodule (not recorded which). Some clones in this sample may be carry-over from other donors' samples. Here the CDR3 DNA reads TGTGCCAGCAGGAGCCGGACTAGCGAGGGGATGGACACCGGGGAGCTGTTTTTT. Protein product: CASRSRTSEGMDTGELFF.